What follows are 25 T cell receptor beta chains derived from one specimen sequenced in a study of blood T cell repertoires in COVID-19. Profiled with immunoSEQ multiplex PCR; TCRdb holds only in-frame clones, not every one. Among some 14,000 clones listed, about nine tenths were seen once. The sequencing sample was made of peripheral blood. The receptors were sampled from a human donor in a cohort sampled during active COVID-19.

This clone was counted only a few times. Here the CDR3 DNA reads TGCGCCAGCAGCCAAGAGGTTGCGGGACAGGGCAACTATGGCTACACCTTC. This gives the protein CASSQEVAGQGNYGYTF. The chain is built from TRBV4-1 and TRBJ1-2; 9 bases are shared with TRBD1. This CDR3 spans 17 amino acids. V gave up 0 bases and J gave up 2 bases; unmatched junction bases: 7. Germline CDR1 reads MGHRA; CDR2 reads YSYEKL.

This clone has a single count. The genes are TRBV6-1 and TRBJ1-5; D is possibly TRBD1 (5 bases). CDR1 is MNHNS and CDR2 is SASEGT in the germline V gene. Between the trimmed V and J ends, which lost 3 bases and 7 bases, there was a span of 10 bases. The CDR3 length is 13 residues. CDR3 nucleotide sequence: TGTGCCAGCAGTGAGACAGCGGGGCAGCCCCAGCATTTT. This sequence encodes CASSETAGQPQHF.

The CDR3, as DNA: TGTGCCAGCAGGTTAAATGAGGGCTACACCTTC. Translating it yields CASRLNEGYTF. The V gene is TRBV9, the J gene TRBJ1-2; the D is unclear. Per germline, CDR1 SGDLS and CDR2 YYNGEE. This CDR3 is 11 amino acids long. V dropped 5 bases and J dropped 8 bases, with 10 bases sitting between them.

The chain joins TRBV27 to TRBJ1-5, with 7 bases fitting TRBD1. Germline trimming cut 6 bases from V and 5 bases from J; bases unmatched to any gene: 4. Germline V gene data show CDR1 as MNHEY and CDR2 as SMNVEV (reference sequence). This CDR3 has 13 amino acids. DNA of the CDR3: TGTGCCAGCAGGACAGGGATCGATCAGCCCCAGCATTTT. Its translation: CASRTGIDQPQHF.

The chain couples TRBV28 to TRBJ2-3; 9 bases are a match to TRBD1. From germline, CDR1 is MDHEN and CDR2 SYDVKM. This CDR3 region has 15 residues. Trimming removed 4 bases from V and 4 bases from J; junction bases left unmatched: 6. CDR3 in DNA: TGTGCCAGCAGTTCGCCCGGACAGGGGCCAGATACGCAGTATTTT. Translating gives CASSSPGQGPDTQYF.

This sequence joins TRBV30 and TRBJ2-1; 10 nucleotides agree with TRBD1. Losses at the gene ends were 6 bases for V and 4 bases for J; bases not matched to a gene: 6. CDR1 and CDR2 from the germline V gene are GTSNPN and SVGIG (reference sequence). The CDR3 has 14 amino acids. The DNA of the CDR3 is TGTGCCTGCTACCGGGACAGGGGATACAATGAGCAGTTCTTC. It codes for CACYRDRGYNEQFF.

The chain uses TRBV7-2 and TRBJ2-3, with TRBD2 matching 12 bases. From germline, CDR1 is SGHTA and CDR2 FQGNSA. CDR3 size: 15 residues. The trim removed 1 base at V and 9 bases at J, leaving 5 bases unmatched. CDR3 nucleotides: TGTGCCAGCAGCTTAGATCTAGCGGGGGGGCCCACGCAGTATTTT. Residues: CASSLDLAGGPTQYF.

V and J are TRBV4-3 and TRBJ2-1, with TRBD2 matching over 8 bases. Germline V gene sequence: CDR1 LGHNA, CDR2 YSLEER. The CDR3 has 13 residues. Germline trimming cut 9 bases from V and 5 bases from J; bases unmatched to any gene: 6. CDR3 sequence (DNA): TGCGCCAGGGGGCGGGGGGCTAACAATGAGCAGTTCTTC. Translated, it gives CARGRGANNEQFF.

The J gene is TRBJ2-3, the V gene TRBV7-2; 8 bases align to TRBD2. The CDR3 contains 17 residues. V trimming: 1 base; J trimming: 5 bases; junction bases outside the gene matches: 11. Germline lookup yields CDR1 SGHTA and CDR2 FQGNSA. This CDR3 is CASSLVGIAGSQDTQYF. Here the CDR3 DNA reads TGTGCCAGCAGCTTAGTCGGAATAGCGGGGTCACAAGATACGCAGTATTTT.

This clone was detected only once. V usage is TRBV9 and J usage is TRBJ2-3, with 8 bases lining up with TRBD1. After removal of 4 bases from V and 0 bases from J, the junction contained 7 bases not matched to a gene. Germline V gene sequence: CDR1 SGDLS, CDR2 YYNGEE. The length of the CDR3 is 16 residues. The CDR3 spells CASSLRQGISTDTQYF. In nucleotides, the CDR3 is TGTGCCAGCAGCTTAAGACAGGGGATAAGCACAGATACGCAGTATTTT.

For the CDR3, the DNA is TGTGCCAGCAGACCCCGGTCTAGCGGGGTAAATGAGCAGTTCTTC. As protein: CASRPRSSGVNEQFF. The chain carries TRBV7-9 and TRBJ2-1; 9 bases fit TRBD2. The CDR3 extends over 15 amino acids. The J segment lost 7 bases and the V segment lost 6 bases, leaving 10 bases of the junction unmatched. In germline, CDR1 is SEHNR, CDR2 FQNEAQ (reference sequence).

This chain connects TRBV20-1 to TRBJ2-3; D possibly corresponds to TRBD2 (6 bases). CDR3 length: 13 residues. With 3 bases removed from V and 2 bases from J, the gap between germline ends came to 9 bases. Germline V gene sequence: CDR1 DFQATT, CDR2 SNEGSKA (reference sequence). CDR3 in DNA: TGCAGTGCTAGTGGCGGGAACACAGATACGCAGTATTTT. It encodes CSASGGNTDTQYF.

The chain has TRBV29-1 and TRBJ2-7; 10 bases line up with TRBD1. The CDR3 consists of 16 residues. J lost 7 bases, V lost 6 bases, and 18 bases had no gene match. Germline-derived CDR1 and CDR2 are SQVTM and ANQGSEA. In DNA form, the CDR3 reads TGCAGCGTGACCGGGACAGGGGCCTCTACTCGTCTGGAGCAGTACTTC. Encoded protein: CSVTGTGASTRLEQYF.

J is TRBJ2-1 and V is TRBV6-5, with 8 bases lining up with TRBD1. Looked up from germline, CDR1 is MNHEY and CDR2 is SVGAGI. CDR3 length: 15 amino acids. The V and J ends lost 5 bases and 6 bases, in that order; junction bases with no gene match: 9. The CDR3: CASSNPGGLVNEQFF. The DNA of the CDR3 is TGTGCCAGCAGTAACCCAGGGGGCCTGGTCAATGAGCAGTTCTTC.

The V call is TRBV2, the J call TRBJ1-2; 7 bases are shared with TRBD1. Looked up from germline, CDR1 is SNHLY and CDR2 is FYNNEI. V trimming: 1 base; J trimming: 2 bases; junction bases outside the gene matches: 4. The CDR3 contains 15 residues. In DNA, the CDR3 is TGTGCCAGCAGTGAAGGGGACAGTGAGAACTATGGCTACACCTTC. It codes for CASSEGDSENYGYTF. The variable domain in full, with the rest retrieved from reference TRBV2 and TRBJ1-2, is EPEVTQTPSHQVTQMGQEVILRCVPISNHLYFYWYRQILGQKVEFLVSFYNNEISEKSEIFDDQFSVERPDGSNFTLKIRSTKLEDSAMYFCASSEGDSENYGYTFGSGTRLTVV.

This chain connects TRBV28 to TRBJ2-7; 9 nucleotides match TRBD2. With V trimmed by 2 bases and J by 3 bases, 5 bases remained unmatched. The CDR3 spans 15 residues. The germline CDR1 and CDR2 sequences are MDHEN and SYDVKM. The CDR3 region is CASSLPSGGIYEQYF. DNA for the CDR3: TGTGCCAGCAGTTTACCCAGCGGGGGGATCTACGAGCAGTACTTC. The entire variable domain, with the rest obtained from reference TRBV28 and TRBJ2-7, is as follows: DVKVTQSSRYLVKRTGEKVFLECVQDMDHENMFWYRQDPGLGLRLIYFSYDVKMKEKGDIPEGYSVSREKKERFSLILESASTNQTSMYLCASSLPSGGIYEQYFGPGTRLTVT.

The chain's CDR3 is CASTKGESGELFF. CDR3 nucleotide sequence: TGTGCCAGCACCAAGGGGGAATCCGGGGAGCTGTTTTTT. This chain connects TRBV6-5 to TRBJ2-2; D may be TRBD1 (6 bases). Germline V gives CDR1 MNHEY, CDR2 SVGAGI. Trimming pared 7 bases from V and 6 bases from J, leaving 12 bases between. The CDR3 runs to 13 residues.

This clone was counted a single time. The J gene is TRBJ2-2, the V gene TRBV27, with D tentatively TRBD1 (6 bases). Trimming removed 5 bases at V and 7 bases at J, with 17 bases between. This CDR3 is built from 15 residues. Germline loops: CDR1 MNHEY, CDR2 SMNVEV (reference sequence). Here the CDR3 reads CASSAQGLVGGELFF. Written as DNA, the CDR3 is TGTGCCAGCAGTGCTCAGGGGTTGGTTGGCGGGGAGCTGTTTTTT.

The CDR3 reads CASSSRTSGPSSYNEQFF. CDR3 nucleotide sequence: TGTGCCAGCAGCTCACGGACTAGCGGGCCCAGCTCCTACAATGAGCAGTTCTTC. The chain uses TRBV7-2 and TRBJ2-1; 11 bases agree with TRBD2. Germline V gene data show CDR1 as SGHTA and CDR2 as FQGNSA. The CDR3 totals 18 residues. V trimming: 4 bases; J trimming: 0 bases; junction bases outside the gene matches: 8. The full variable domain, in which reference TRBV7-2 and TRBJ2-1 provide the parts outside the CDR3, is GAGVSQSPSNKVTEKGKDVELRCDPISGHTALYWYRQSLGQGLEFLIYFQGNSAPDKSGLPSDRFSAERTGGSVSTLTIQRTQQEDSAVYLCASSSRTSGPSSYNEQFFGPGTRLTVL.

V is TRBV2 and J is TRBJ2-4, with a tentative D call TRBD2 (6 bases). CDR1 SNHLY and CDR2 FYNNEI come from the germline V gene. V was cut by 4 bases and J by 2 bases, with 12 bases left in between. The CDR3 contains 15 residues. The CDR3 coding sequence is TGTGCCAGCAGTGTGGAGGGAACTCCCAAAAACATTCAGTACTTC. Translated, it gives CASSVEGTPKNIQYF.

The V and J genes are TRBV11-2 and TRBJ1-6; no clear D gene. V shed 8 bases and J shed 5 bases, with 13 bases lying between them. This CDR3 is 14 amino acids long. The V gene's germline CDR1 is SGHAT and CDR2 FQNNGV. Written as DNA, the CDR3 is TGTGCCAGCGCCCCAGAAACAGATAATTCACCCCTCCACTTT. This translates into CASAPETDNSPLHF.

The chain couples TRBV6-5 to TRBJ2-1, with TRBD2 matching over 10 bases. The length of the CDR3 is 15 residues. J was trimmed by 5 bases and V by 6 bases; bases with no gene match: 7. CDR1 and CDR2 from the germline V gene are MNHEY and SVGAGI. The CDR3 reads CASRQAGGPNNEQFF. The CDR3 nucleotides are TGTGCCAGCAGGCAAGCGGGAGGGCCAAACAATGAGCAGTTCTTC.

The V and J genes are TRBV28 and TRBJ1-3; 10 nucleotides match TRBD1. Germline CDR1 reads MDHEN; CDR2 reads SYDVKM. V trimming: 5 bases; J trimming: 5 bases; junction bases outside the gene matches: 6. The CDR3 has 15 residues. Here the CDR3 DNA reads TGTGCCAGCAGTCCGGGGACAGGGGCTCGAAACACCATATATTTT. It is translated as CASSPGTGARNTIYF.

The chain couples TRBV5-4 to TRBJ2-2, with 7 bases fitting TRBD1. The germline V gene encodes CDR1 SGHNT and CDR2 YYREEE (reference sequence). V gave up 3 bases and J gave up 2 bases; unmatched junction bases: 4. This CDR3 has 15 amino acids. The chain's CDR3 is CASSSRDRNTGELFF. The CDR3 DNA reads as TGTGCCAGCAGCTCCCGGGACAGAAACACCGGGGAGCTGTTTTTT.

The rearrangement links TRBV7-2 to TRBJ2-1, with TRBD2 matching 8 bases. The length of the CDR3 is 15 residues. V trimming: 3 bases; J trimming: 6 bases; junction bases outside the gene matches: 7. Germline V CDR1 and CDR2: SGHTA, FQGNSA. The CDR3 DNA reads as TGTGCCAGCAGCTTCGGCAGCGGGAGTGTCAATGAGCAGTTCTTC. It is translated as CASSFGSGSVNEQFF.